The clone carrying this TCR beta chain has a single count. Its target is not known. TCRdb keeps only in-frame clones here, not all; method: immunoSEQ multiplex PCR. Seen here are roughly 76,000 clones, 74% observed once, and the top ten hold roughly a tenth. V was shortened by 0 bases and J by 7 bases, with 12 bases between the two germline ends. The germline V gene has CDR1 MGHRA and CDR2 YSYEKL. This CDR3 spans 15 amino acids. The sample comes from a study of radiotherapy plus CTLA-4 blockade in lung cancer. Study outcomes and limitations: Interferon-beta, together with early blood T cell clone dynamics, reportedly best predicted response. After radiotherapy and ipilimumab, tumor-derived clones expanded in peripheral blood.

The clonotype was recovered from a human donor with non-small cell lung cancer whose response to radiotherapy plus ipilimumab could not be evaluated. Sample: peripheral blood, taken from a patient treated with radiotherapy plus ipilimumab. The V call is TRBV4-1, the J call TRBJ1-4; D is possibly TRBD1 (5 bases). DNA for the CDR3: TGCGCCAGCAGCCAAGACCGGGGGGGTGGTGAAAAACTGTTTTTT. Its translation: CASSQDRGGGEKLFF.